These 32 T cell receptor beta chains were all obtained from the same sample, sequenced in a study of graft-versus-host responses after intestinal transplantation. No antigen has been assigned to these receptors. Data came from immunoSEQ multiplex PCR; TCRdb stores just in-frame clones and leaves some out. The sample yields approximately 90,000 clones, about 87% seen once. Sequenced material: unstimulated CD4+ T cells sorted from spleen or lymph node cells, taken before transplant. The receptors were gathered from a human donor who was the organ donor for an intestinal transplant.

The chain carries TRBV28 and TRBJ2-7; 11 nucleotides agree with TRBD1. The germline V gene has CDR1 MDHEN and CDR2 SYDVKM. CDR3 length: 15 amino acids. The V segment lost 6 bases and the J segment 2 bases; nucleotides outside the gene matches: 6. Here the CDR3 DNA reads TGTGCCAGCAGAGGGGGGGACAGGGGGGCCTACGAGCAGTACTTC. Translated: CASRGGDRGAYEQYF.

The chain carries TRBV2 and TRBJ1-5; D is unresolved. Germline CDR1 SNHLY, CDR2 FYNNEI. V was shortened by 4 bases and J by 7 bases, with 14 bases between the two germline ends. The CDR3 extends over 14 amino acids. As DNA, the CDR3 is TGTGCCAGCAGTGTGGAGGGATTGGGACAGCCCCAGCATTTT. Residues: CASSVEGLGQPQHF.

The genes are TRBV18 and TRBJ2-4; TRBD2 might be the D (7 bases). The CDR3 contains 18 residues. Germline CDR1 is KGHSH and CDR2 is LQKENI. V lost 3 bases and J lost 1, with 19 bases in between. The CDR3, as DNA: TGTGCCAGCTCACCCCCGGGGGGCTATTTCGAGGCCAAAAACATTCAGTACTTC. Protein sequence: CASSPPGGYFEAKNIQYF.

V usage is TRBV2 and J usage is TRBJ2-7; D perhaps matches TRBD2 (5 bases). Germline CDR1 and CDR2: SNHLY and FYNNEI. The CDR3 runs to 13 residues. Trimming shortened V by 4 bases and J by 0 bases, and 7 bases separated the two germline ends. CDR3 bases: TGTGCCAGCAGTGGGGCGGGCTCCTACGAGCAGTACTTC. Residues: CASSGAGSYEQYF.

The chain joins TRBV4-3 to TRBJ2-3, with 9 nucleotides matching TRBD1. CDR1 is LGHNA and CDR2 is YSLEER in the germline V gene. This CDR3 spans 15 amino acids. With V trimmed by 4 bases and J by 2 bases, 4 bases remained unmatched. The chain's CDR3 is CASSPGQGITDTQYF. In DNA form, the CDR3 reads TGCGCCAGCAGCCCGGGACAGGGAATCACAGATACGCAGTATTTT.

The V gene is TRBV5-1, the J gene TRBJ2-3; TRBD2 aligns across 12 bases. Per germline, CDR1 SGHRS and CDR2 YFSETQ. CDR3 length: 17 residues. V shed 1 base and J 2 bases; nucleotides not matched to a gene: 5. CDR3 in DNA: TGCGCCAGCAGCTTGACTAGCGGGAGGACCACCACAGATACGCAGTATTTT. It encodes CASSLTSGRTTTDTQYF.

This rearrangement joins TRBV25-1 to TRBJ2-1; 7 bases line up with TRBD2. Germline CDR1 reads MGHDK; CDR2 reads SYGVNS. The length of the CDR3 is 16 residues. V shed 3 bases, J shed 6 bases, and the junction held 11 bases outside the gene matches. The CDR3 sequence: CASSDFGSGFLNEQFF. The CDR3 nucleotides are TGTGCCAGCAGTGACTTTGGTAGCGGGTTTCTCAATGAGCAGTTCTTC.

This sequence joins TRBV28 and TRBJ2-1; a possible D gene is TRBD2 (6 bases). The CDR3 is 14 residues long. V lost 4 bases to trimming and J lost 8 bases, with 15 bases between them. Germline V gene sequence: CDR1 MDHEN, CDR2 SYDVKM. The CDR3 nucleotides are TGTGCCAGCAGTTCAACGCCACTAGCAGATGAGCAGTTCTTC. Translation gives CASSSTPLADEQFF. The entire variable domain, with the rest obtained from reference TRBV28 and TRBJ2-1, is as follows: DVKVTQSSRYLVKRTGEKVFLECVQDMDHENMFWYRQDPGLGLRLIYFSYDVKMKEKGDIPEGYSVSREKKERFSLILESASTNQTSMYLCASSSTPLADEQFFGPGTRLTVL.

CDR3 sequence (DNA): TGTGCCAGCAGTTCGAGAGGGGAAAAACTGTTTTTT. Protein: CASSSRGEKLFF. The chain uses TRBV28 and TRBJ1-4; D gene uncertain. Germline-derived CDR1 and CDR2 are MDHEN and SYDVKM. Trimming removed 4 bases from V and 8 bases from J, with 8 bases in between. The CDR3 loop spans 12 amino acids.

The chain's CDR3 is CASSRRGTSAGELFF. The CDR3 DNA sequence: TGTGCCAGCAGCCGACGGGGGACTAGCGCCGGGGAGCTGTTTTTT. This chain joins TRBV6-5 and TRBJ2-2; 10 bases line up with TRBD2. V lost 6 bases and J lost 6; bases outside the gene matches: 7. The germline CDR1 and CDR2 sequences are MNHEY and SVGAGI. The CDR3 has 15 residues.

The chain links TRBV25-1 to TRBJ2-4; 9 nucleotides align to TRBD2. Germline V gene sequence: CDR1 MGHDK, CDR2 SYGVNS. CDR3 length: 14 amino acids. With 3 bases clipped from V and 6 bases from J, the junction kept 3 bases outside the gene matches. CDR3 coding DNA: TGTGCCAGCAGTGATAGCGGGAGTAGAAACATTCAGTACTTC. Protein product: CASSDSGSRNIQYF.

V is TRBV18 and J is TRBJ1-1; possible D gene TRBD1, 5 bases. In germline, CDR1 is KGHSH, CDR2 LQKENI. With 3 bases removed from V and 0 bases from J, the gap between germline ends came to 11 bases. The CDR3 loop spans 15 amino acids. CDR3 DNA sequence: TGTGCCAGCTCACCCCCCAGGGTCCTGAACACTGAAGCTTTCTTT. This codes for CASSPPRVLNTEAFF.

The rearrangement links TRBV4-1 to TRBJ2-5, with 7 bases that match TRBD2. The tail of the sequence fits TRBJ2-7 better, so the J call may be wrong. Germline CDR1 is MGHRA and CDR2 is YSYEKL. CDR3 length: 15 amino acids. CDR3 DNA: TGCGCCAGCAGCCAACCGGGAGGCCTGGGTTACGAGCAGTACTTC. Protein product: CASSQPGGLGYEQYF.

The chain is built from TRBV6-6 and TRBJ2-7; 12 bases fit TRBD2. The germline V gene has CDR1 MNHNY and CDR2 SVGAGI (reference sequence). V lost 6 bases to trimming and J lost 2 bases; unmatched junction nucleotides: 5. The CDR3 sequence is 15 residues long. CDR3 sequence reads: CASSHLAGGPYEQYF. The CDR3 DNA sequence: TGTGCCAGCAGCCATCTAGCGGGGGGGCCCTACGAGCAGTACTTC.

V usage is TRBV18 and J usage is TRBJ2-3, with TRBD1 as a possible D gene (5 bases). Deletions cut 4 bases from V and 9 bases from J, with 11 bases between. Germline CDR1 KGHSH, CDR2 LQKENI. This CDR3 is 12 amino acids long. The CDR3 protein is CASSHDRGTQYF. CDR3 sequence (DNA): TGTGCCAGCTCACACGATAGGGGCACGCAGTATTTT.

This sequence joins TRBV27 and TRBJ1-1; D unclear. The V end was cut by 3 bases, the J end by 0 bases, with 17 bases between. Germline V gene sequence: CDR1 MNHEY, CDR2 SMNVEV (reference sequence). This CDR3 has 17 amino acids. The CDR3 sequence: CASSLRPVLSVNTEAFF. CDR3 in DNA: TGTGCCAGCAGTTTGCGTCCTGTGCTTTCTGTGAACACTGAAGCTTTCTTT.

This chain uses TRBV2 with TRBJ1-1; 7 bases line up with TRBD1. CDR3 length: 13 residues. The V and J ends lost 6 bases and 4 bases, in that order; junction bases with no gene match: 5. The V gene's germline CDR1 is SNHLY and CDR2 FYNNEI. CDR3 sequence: CASREGQITEAFF. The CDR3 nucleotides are TGTGCCAGCAGAGAGGGACAGATCACTGAAGCTTTCTTT. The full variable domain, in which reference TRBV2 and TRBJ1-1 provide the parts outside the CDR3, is EPEVTQTPSHQVTQMGQEVILRCVPISNHLYFYWYRQILGQKVEFLVSFYNNEISEKSEIFDDQFSVERPDGSNFTLKIRSTKLEDSAMYFCASREGQITEAFFGQGTRLTVV.

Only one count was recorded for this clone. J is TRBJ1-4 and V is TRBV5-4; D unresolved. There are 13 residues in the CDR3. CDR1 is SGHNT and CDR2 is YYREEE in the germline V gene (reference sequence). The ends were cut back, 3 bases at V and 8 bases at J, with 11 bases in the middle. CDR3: CASSSSGGEKLFF. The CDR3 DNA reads TGTGCCAGCAGCTCCTCAGGAGGCGAAAAACTGTTTTTT.

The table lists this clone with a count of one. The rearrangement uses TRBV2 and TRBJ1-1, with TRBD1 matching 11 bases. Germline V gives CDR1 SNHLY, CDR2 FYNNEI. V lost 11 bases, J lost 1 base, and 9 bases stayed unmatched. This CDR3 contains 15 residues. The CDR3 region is CASRTGGAENTEAFF. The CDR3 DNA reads TGTGCCTCTCGGACAGGGGGCGCCGAGAACACTGAAGCTTTCTTT.

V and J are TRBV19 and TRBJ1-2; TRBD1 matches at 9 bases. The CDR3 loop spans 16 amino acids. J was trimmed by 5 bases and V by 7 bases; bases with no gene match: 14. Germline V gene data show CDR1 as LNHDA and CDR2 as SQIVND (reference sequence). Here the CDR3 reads CASTGEVQGAGYGYTF. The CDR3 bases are TGTGCCAGTACCGGAGAGGTACAGGGGGCTGGGTATGGCTACACCTTC.

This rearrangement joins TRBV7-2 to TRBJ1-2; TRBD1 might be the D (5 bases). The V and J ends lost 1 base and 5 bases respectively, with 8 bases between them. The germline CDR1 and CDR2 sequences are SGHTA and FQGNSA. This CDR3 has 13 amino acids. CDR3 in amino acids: CASSLDRKYGYTF. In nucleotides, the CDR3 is TGTGCCAGCAGCTTAGACAGGAAGTATGGCTACACCTTC.

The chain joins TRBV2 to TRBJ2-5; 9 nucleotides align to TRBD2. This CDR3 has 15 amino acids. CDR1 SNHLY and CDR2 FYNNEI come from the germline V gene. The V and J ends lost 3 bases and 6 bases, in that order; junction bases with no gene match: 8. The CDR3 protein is CASSEGGGASKTQYF. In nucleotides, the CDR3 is TGTGCCAGCAGTGAGGGCGGGGGGGCCTCGAAGACCCAGTACTTC.

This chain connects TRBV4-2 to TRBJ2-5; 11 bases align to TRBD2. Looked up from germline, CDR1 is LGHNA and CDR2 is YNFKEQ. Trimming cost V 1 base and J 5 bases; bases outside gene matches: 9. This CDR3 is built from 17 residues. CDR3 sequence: CASSQVGDTSGGETQYF. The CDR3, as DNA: TGTGCCAGCAGCCAAGTGGGTGATACTAGCGGGGGTGAGACCCAGTACTTC.

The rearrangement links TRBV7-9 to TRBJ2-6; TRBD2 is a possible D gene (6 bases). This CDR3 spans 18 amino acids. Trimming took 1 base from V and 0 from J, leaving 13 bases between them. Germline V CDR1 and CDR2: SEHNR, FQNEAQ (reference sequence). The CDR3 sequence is CASSLGVGGSSGANVLTF. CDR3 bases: TGTGCCAGCAGCTTAGGGGTCGGGGGTAGCTCTGGGGCCAACGTCCTGACTTTC.

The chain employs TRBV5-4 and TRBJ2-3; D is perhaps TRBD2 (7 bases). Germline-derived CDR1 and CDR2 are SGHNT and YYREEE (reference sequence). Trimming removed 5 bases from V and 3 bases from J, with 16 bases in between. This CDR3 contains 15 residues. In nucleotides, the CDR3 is TGTGCCAGCAGGGATCCCAAGGGGGGGACAGATACGCAGTATTTT. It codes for CASRDPKGGTDTQYF.

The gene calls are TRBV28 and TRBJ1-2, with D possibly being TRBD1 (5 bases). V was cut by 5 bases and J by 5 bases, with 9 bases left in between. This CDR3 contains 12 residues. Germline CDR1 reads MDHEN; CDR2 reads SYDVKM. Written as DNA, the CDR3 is TGTGCCAGCAGTCTACAGGAGTATGGCTACACCTTC. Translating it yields CASSLQEYGYTF.

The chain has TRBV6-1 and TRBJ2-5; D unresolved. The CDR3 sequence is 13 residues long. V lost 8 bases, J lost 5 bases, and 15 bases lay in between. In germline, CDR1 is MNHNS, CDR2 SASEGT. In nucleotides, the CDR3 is TGTGCCAGCTCAGTGGGCCTATCGGAGACCCAGTACTTC. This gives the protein CASSVGLSETQYF.

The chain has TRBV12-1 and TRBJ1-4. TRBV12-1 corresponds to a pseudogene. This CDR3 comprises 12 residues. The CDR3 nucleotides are TGTGCCAGCAGCATAGCTAATGAAAAACTGTTTTTT. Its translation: CASSIANEKLFF.

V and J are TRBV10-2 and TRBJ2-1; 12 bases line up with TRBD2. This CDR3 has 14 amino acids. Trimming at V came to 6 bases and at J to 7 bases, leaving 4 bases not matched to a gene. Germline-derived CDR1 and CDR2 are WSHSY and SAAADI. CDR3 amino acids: CASRVTSGSNEQFF. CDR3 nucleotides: TGCGCCAGCAGAGTGACTAGCGGGAGTAATGAGCAGTTCTTC.

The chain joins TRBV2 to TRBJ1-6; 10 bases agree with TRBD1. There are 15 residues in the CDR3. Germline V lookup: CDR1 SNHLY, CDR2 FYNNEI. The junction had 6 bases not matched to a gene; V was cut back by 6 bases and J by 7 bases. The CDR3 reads CASRKDRGYNSPLHF. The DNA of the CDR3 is TGTGCCAGCAGAAAGGACAGGGGGTACAATTCACCCCTCCACTTT.

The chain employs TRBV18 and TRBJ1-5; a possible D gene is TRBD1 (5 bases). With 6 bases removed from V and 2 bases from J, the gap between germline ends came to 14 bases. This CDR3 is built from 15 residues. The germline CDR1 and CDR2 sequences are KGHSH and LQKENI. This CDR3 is CASSPLGGGNQPQHF. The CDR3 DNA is TGTGCCAGCTCCCCCTTGGGAGGGGGCAATCAGCCCCAGCATTTT.

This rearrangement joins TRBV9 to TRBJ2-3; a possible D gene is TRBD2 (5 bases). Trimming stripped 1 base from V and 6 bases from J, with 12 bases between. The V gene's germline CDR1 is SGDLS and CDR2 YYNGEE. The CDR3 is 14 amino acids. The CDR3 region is CASSVLPSGDTQYF. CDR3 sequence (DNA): TGTGCCAGCAGCGTACTGCCCAGCGGCGATACGCAGTATTTT.